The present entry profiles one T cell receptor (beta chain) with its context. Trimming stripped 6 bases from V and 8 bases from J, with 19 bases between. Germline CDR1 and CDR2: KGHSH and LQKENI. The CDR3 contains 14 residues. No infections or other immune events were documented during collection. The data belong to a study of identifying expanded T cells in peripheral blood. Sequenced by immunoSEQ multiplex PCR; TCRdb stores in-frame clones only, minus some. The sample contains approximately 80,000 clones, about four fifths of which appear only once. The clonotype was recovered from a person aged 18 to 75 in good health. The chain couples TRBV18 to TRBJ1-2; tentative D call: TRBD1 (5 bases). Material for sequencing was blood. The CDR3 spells CASSPGQGSEGYTF. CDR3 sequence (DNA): TGTGCCAGCTCCCCTGGGCAGGGATCTGAGGGCTACACCTTC.